The rows below give T cell receptor beta chains drawn from one sample of a study of somatic mutations in cytotoxic T cells in rheumatoid arthritis. This table comes from immunoSEQ multiplex PCR, and its TCRdb copy is limited to in-frame clones, with some not included. The repertoire includes roughly 20,000 clones, around 86% of them detected once, and approximately 15% sits in the top ten. The sequencing input was CD8+ T cells sorted from blood. The source of these receptors is an adult with rheumatoid arthritis. Both conserved end residues are part of each CDR3. Fields, in order: V gene, D gene, clone size, J gene, CDR3 protein, CDR3 DNA. A D gene is named only where the DNA matches it firmly. Not every row has a clone size; where given, it reads once, few, many or a size class.

V gene: TRBV7-3; D gene: NA; clone size: NA; J gene: TRBJ1-1; CDR3 protein: CASSSDVNTEAFF; CDR3 DNA: TGTGCCAGCAGCTCGGACGTCAACACTGAAGCTTTCTTT
V gene: TRBV4-2; D gene: TRBD1; clone size: few; J gene: TRBJ1-1; CDR3 protein: CASSLRWGQGGHEAFF; CDR3 DNA: TGTGCCAGCAGCCTAAGATGGGGACAGGGTGGCCATGAAGCTTTCTTT
V gene: TRBV28; D gene: TRBD2; clone size: NA; J gene: TRBJ2-5; CDR3 protein: CASSLWASGSQETQYF; CDR3 DNA: TGTGCCAGCAGTTTGTGGGCTAGCGGGAGCCAAGAGACCCAGTACTTC
V gene: TRBV9; D gene: TRBD2; clone size: NA; J gene: TRBJ2-3; CDR3 protein: CASRPGERGLHTDTQYF; CDR3 DNA: TGTGCCAGCAGGCCTGGAGAGCGGGGGCTACACACAGATACGCAGTATTTT
V gene: TRBV4-2; D gene: NA; clone size: NA; J gene: TRBJ1-3; CDR3 protein: CASSQVTDSGNTIYF; CDR3 DNA: TGTGCCAGCAGCCAAGTCACAGACTCTGGAAACACCATATATTTT
V gene: TRBV6-6; D gene: NA; clone size: NA; J gene: TRBJ2-7; CDR3 protein: CASSRPGRVPYEQYF; CDR3 DNA: TGTGCCAGCAGTCGTCCGGGGCGGGTGCCCTACGAGCAGTACTTC
V gene: TRBV11-2; D gene: NA; clone size: NA; J gene: TRBJ1-2; CDR3 protein: CASSGGGNYGYTF; CDR3 DNA: TGTGCCAGCTCCGGCGGGGGGAACTATGGCTACACCTTC
V gene: TRBV2; D gene: TRBD2; clone size: once; J gene: TRBJ2-4; CDR3 protein: CASSEVVAGKAKNIQYF; CDR3 DNA: TGTGCCAGCAGTGAAGTAGTAGCGGGGAAAGCCAAAAACATTCAGTACTTC
V gene: TRBV7-6; D gene: NA; clone size: few; J gene: TRBJ1-1; CDR3 protein: CASSLGPFTGQMNTEAFF; CDR3 DNA: TGTGCCAGCAGCTTAGGCCCCTTTACAGGACAGATGAACACTGAAGCTTTCTTT
V gene: TRBV7-2; D gene: NA; clone size: once; J gene: TRBJ1-2; CDR3 protein: CASRLRGRDGYTF; CDR3 DNA: TGTGCCAGCAGGCTCCGGGGGCGGGATGGCTACACCTTC
V gene: TRBV4-3; D gene: NA; clone size: once; J gene: TRBJ2-5; CDR3 protein: CASSHPGVAETQYF; CDR3 DNA: TGCGCCAGCAGCCACCCAGGGGTCGCAGAGACCCAGTACTTC
V gene: TRBV6-5; D gene: TRBD1; clone size: once; J gene: TRBJ1-1; CDR3 protein: CASRRGTVNTEAFF; CDR3 DNA: TGTGCCAGCAGAAGAGGGACAGTGAACACTGAAGCTTTCTTT
V gene: TRBV27; D gene: NA; clone size: NA; J gene: TRBJ2-1; CDR3 protein: CASSSQSYNEQFF; CDR3 DNA: TGTGCCAGCAGTTCCCAATCCTACAATGAGCAGTTCTTC
V gene: TRBV11-2; D gene: TRBD2; clone size: NA; J gene: TRBJ2-3; CDR3 protein: CASSSTQRGRRDTQYF; CDR3 DNA: TGTGCCAGCAGCTCTACCCAGCGGGGGAGGAGGGATACGCAGTATTTT
V gene: TRBV28; D gene: TRBD2; clone size: NA; J gene: TRBJ2-3; CDR3 protein: CASSLIWGWGLAGGTTSTDTQYF; CDR3 DNA: TGTGCCAGCAGTTTAATATGGGGGTGGGGACTAGCGGGGGGCACTACTAGCACAGATACGCAGTATTTT
V gene: TRBV9; D gene: NA; clone size: NA; J gene: TRBJ2-1; CDR3 protein: CASSPGQARDNEQFF; CDR3 DNA: TGTGCCAGCAGCCCCGGGCAGGCCAGGGACAATGAGCAGTTCTTC
V gene: TRBV7-9; D gene: NA; clone size: NA; J gene: TRBJ2-1; CDR3 protein: CASSLGSGYNEQFF; CDR3 DNA: TGTGCCAGCAGCTTAGGGTCAGGGTACAATGAGCAGTTCTTC
V gene: TRBV7-2; D gene: NA; clone size: NA; J gene: TRBJ2-1; CDR3 protein: CASSLVARSSYNEQFF; CDR3 DNA: TGTGCCAGCAGCTTAGTTGCACGAAGCTCCTACAATGAGCAGTTCTTC
V gene: TRBV7-3; D gene: NA; clone size: NA; J gene: TRBJ2-7; CDR3 protein: CASSLKALGPPYEQYF; CDR3 DNA: TGTGCCAGCAGCTTAAAGGCGCTCGGACCCCCCTACGAGCAGTACTTC
V gene: TRBV7-9; D gene: TRBD1; clone size: NA; J gene: TRBJ1-6; CDR3 protein: CASSDRVGDSPLHF; CDR3 DNA: TGTGCCAGCAGCGACAGGGTCGGTGATTCACCCCTCCACTTT
V gene: TRBV4-1; D gene: TRBD1; clone size: NA; J gene: TRBJ1-3; CDR3 protein: CASSLEVGTGFSGNTIYF; CDR3 DNA: TGCGCCAGCAGCCTAGAGGTCGGGACAGGGTTCTCTGGAAACACCATATATTTT
V gene: TRBV5-1; D gene: TRBD2; clone size: NA; J gene: TRBJ2-3; CDR3 protein: CASAPGLGTDTQYF; CDR3 DNA: TGCGCCAGCGCACCGGGACTAGGCACAGATACGCAGTATTTT
V gene: TRBV4-3; D gene: NA; clone size: NA; J gene: TRBJ2-4; CDR3 protein: CASSQVLDFIQYF; CDR3 DNA: TGCGCCAGCAGCCAAGTACTGGACTTCATTCAGTACTTC
V gene: TRBV10-3; D gene: TRBD1; clone size: NA; J gene: TRBJ1-2; CDR3 protein: CAISGGQGEGGYTF; CDR3 DNA: TGTGCCATCAGTGGTGGACAGGGGGAGGGTGGCTACACCTTC